The present TCR beta chain was sequenced within a study of blood T cell repertoires in COVID-19. Whole-study context: Acute and convalescent COVID-19 specimens originated in the United States, Italy and Spain. The analysed material was cDNA or gDNA that came from T cells, B-cell-depleted T cells, or PBMCs.

Germline CDR1 reads MNHEY; CDR2 reads SVGAGI. J gave up 2 bases and V 3 bases, and 5 bases lay outside the gene matches. This CDR3 is 16 amino acids long. Libraries were prepared by immunoSEQ multiplex PCR; TCRdb keeps only in-frame clonotypes and omits some of them. The sample holds more than 110,000 clones; around nine tenths are singletons and the top ten take under 7%. V is TRBV6-5 and J is TRBJ2-3; 10 bases align to TRBD2. The material sequenced was peripheral blood. The receptor was derived from a human donor in a cohort sampled during active COVID-19. CDR3 residues: CASSYTSGAYTDTQYF. DNA of the CDR3: TGTGCCAGCAGTTATACTAGCGGGGCCTACACAGATACGCAGTATTTT.